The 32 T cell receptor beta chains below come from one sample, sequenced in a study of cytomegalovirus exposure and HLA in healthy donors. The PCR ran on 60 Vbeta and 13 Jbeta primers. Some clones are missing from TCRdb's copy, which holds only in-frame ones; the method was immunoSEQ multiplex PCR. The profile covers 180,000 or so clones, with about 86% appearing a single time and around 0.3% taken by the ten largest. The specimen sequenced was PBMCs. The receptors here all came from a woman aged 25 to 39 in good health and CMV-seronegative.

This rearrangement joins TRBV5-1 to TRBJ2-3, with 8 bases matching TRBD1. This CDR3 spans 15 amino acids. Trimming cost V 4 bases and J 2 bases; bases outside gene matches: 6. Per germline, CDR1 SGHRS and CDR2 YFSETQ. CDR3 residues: CASSGQGPTTDTQYF. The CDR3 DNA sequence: TGCGCCAGCAGCGGACAGGGACCAACCACAGATACGCAGTATTTT. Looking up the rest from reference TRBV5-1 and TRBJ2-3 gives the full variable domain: KAGVTQTPRYLIKTRGQQVTLSCSPISGHRSVSWYQQTPGQGLQFLFEYFSETQRNKGNFPGRFSGRQFSNSRSEMNVSTLELGDSALYLCASSGQGPTTDTQYFGPGTRLTVL.

Here the CDR3 reads CASSFSRNTGELFF. The CDR3 region has the DNA TGTGCCAGCAGTTTCTCCCGGAACACCGGGGAGCTGTTTTTT. The V and J genes are TRBV28 and TRBJ2-2; D not certain. This CDR3 contains 14 residues. Trimming shortened V by 3 bases and J by 1 base, and 6 bases separated the two germline ends. The germline gives CDR1 MDHEN, CDR2 SYDVKM. Full variable domain (outside the CDR3, taken from reference TRBV28 and TRBJ2-2): DVKVTQSSRYLVKRTGEKVFLECVQDMDHENMFWYRQDPGLGLRLIYFSYDVKMKEKGDIPEGYSVSREKKERFSLILESASTNQTSMYLCASSFSRNTGELFFGEGSRLTVL.

In nucleotides, the CDR3 is TGTGCCAGCAGCTACGGGACAGGGAGCTCCTACGAGCAGTACTTC. Translating gives CASSYGTGSSYEQYF. The chain carries TRBV13 and TRBJ2-7, with 9 bases that match TRBD1. The junction had 4 bases not matched to a gene; V was cut back by 4 bases and J by 0 bases. CDR3 length: 15 amino acids. CDR1 is PRHDT and CDR2 is FYEKMQ in the germline V gene (reference sequence).

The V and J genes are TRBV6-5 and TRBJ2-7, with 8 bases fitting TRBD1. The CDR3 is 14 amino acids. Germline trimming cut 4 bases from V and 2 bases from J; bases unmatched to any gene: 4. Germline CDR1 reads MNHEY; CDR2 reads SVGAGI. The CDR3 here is CASSWGTGPYEQYF. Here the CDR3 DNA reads TGTGCCAGCAGTTGGGGGACAGGACCCTACGAGCAGTACTTC.

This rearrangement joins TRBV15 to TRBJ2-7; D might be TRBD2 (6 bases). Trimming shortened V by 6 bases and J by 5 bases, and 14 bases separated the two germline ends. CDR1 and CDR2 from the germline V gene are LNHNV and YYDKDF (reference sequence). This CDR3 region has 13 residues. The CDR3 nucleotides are TGTGCCACCAGGCGGGTGGGGGGAGACGAGCAGTACTTC. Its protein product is CATRRVGGDEQYF.

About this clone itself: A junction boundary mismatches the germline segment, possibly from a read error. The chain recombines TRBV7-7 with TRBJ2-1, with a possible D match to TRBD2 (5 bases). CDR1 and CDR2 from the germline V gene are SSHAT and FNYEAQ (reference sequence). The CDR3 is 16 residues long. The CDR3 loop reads CASSLLGARSYNEQFF. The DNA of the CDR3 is TGTGCTAGCAGCTTATTGGGAGCGCGCTCCTACAATGAGCAGTTCTTC.

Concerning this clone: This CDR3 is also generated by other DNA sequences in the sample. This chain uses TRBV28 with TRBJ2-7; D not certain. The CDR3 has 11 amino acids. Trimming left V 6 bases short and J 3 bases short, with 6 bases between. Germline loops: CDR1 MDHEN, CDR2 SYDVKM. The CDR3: CASSPNYEQYF. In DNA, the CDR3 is TGTGCCAGCAGCCCCAACTACGAGCAGTACTTC.

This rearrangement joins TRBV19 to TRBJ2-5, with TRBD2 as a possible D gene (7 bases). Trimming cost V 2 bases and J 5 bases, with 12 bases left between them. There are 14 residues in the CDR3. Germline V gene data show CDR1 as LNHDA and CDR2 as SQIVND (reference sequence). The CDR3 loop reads CASSITWGGETQYF. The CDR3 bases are TGTGCCAGTAGTATAACTTGGGGGGGCGAGACCCAGTACTTC.

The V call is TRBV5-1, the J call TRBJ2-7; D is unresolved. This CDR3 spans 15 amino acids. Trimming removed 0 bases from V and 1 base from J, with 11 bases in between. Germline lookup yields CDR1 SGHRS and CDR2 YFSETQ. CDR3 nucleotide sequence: TGCGCCAGCAGCTTGGGGCCAGACTGGTCCTACGAGCAGTACTTC. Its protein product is CASSLGPDWSYEQYF.

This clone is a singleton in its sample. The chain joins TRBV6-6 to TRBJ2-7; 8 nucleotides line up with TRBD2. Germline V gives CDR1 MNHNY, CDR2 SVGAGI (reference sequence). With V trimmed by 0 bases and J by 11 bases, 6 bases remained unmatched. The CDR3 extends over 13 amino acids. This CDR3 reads CASSYSLKAGEYF. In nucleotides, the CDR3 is TGTGCCAGCAGTTACTCCCTAAAAGCGGGAGAGTACTTC.

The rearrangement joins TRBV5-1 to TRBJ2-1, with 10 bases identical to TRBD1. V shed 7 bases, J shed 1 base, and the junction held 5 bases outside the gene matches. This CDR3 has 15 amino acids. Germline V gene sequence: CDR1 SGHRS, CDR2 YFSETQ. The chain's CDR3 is CASLPGQGSYNEQFF. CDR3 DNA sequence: TGCGCCAGCCTACCGGGACAGGGGTCCTACAATGAGCAGTTCTTC.

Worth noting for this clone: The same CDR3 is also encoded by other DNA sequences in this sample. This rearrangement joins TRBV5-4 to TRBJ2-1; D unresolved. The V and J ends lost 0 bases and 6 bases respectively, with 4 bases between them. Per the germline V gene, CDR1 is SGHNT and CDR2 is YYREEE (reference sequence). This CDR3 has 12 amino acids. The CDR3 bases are TGTGCCAGCAGCTTGGACGGCAATGAGCAGTTCTTC. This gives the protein CASSLDGNEQFF.

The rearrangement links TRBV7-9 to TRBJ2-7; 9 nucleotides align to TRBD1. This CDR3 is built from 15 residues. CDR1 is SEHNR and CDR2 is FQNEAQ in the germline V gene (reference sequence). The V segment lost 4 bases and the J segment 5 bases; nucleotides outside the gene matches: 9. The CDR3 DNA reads TGTGCCAGCAGCTCCCGGGACAGGGTAAAAGACGAGCAGTACTTC. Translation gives CASSSRDRVKDEQYF.

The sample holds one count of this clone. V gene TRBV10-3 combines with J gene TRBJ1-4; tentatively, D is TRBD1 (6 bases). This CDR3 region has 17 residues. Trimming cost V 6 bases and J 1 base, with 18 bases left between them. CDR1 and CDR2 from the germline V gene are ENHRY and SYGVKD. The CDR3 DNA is TGTGCCATCAGCGACCAACAGGGAGGGGGAACTAATGAAAAACTGTTTTTT. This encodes CAISDQQGGGTNEKLFF.

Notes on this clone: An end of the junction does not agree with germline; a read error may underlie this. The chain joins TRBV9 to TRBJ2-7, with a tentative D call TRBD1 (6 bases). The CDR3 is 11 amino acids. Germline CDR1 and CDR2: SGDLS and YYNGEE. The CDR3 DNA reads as TGTGCCAGCAGCGTAGGGACAGCCCGTCGCTTC. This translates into CASSVGTARRF.

The CDR3 spells CASSVQNRLNTEAFF. CDR3 coding DNA: TGTGCCAGCAGTGTACAGAACAGGCTGAACACTGAAGCTTTCTTT. This chain uses TRBV6-1 with TRBJ1-1; D perhaps matches TRBD1 (5 bases). Trimming removed 4 bases at V and 0 bases at J, with 12 bases between. CDR1 is MNHNS, CDR2 SASEGT, per germline. The CDR3 extends over 15 amino acids.

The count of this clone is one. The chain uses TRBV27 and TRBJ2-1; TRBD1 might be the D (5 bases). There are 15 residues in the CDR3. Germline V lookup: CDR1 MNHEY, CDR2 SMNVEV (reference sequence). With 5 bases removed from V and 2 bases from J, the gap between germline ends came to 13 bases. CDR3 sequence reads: CASSLRTTPYNEQFF. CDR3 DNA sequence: TGTGCCAGCAGTCTAAGGACAACTCCCTACAATGAGCAGTTCTTC.

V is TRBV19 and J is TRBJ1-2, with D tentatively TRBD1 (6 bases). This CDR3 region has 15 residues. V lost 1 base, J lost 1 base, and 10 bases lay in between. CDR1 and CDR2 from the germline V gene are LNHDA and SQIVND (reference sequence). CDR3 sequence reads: CASSIGAGDNYGYTF. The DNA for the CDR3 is TGTGCCAGTAGTATAGGAGCAGGGGATAACTATGGCTACACCTTC.

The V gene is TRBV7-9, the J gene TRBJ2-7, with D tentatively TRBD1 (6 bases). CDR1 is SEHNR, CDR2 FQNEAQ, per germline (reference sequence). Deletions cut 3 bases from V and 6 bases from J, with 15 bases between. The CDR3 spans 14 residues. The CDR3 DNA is TGTGCCAGCAGCTTGAAACAGGGTGGTAGCGAGCAGTACTTC. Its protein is CASSLKQGGSEQYF.

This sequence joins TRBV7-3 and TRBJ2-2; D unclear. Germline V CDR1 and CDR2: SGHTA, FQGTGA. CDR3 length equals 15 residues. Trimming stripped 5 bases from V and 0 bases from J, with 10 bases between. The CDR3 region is CASSPGSSNTGELFF. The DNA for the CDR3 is TGTGCCAGCAGCCCCGGGTCTTCGAACACCGGGGAGCTGTTTTTT.

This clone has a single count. The CDR3 spells CASSATGLAGGRDTQYF. In DNA form, the CDR3 reads TGTGCCAGCAGTGCAACCGGACTAGCGGGAGGGCGGGATACGCAGTATTTT. This chain uses TRBV28 with TRBJ2-3; 15 nucleotides match TRBD2. After removal of 5 bases from V and 6 bases from J, the junction contained 9 bases not matched to a gene. Germline V gives CDR1 MDHEN, CDR2 SYDVKM. This CDR3 has 17 amino acids.

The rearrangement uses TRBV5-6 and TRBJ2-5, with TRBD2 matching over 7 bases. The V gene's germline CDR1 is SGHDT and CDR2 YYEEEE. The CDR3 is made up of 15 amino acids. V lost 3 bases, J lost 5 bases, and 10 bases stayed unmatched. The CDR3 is CASSSPRNSGETQYF. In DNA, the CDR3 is TGTGCCAGCAGCTCCCCCCGGAATAGCGGGGAGACCCAGTACTTC.

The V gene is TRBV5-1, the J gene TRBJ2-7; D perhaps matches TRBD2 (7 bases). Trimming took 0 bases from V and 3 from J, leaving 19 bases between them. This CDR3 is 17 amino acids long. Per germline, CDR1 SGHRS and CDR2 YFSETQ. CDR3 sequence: CASSLGAGAGDIYEQYF. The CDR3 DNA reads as TGCGCCAGCAGCTTGGGGGCCGGCGCGGGGGACATCTACGAGCAGTACTTC. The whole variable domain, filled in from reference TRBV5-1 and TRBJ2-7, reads KAGVTQTPRYLIKTRGQQVTLSCSPISGHRSVSWYQQTPGQGLQFLFEYFSETQRNKGNFPGRFSGRQFSNSRSEMNVSTLELGDSALYLCASSLGAGAGDIYEQYFGPGTRLTVT.

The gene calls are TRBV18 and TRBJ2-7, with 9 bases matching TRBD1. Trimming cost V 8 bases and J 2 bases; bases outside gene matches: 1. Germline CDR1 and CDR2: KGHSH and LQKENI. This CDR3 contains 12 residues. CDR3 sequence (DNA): TGTGCCAGCGGGACAGGGACCTACGAGCAGTACTTC. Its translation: CASGTGTYEQYF. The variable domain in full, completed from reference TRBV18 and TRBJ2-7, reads NAGVMQNPRHLVRRRGQEARLRCSPMKGHSHVYWYRQLPEEGLKFMVYLQKENIIDESGMPKERFSAEFPKEGPSILRIQQVVRGDSAAYFCASGTGTYEQYFGPGTRLTVT.

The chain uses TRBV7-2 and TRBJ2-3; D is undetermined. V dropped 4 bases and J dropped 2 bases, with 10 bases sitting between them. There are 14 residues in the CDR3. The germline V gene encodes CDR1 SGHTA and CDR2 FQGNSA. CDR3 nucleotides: TGTGCCAGCAGCTCCTGGGCCCTCACAGATACGCAGTATTTT. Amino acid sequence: CASSSWALTDTQYF.

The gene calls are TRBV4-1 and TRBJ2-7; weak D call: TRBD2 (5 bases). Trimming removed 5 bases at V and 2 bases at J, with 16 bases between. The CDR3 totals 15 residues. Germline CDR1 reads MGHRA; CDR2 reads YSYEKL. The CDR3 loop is CASSSPEGSAYEQYF. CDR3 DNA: TGCGCCAGCAGCTCCCCAGAAGGGAGTGCCTACGAGCAGTACTTC.

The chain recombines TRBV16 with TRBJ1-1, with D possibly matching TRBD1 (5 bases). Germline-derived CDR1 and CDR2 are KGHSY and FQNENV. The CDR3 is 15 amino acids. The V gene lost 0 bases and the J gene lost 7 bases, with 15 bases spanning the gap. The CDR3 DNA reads TGTGCCAGCAGCCAATCGCTAACAGGCTGGGGTGAAGCTTTCTTT. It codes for CASSQSLTGWGEAFF.

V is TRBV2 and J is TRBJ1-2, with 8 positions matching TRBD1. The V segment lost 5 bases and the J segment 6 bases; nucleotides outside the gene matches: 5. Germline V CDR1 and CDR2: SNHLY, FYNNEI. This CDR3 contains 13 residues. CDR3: CASSLDRVDGYTF. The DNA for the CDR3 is TGTGCCAGCAGTCTGGACAGGGTGGATGGCTACACCTTC.

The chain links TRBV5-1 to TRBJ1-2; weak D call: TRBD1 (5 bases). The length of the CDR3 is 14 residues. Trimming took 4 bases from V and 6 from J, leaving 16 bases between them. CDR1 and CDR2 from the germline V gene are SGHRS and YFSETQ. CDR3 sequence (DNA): TGCGCCAGCAGCCGGGGGGGACTCGAGGATGGCTACACCTTC. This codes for CASSRGGLEDGYTF.

CDR3 sequence reads: CASSEASGGTGELFF. The CDR3 bases are TGTGCCAGCAGTGAAGCGTCAGGGGGCACCGGGGAGCTGTTTTTT. J is TRBJ2-2 and V is TRBV2, with TRBD1 matching over 7 bases. CDR1 is SNHLY, CDR2 FYNNEI, per germline. The CDR3 length is 15 residues. The V gene end was trimmed by 0 bases and the J gene end by 4 bases; junction bases not matched to a gene: 2.

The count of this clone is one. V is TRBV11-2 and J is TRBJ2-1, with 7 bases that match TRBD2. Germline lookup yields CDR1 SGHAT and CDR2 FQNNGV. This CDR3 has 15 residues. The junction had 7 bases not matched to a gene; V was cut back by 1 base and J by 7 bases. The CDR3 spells CASSLGAGRVNEQFF. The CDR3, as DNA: TGTGCCAGCAGCTTAGGAGCGGGGAGGGTGAATGAGCAGTTCTTC.

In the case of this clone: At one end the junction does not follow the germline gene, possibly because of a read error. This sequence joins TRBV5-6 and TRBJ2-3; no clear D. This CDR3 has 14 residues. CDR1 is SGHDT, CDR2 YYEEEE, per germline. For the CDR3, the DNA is TGTGCCAGCAGCTTGGCCGTCAGCACAGATATGCAGTATTTT. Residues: CASSLAVSTDMQYF.